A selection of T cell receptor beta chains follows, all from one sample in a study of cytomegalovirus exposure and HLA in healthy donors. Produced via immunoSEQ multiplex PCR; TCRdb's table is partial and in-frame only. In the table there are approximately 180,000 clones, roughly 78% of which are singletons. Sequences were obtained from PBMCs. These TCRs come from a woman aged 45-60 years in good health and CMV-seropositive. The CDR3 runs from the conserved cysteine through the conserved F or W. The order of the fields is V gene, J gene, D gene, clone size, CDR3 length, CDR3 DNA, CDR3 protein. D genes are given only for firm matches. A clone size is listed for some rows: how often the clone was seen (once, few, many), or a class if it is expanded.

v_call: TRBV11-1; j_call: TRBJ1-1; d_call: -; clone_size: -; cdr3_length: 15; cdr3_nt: TGTGCCAGCAGCTCCTTGACTCGTTTGAACACTGAAGCTTTCTTT; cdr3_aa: CASSSLTRLNTEAFF
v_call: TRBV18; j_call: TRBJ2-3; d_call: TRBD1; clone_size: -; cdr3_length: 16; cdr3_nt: TGTGCCAGCTCATCGGGACAGACGATGTATAAAGATACGCAGTATTTT; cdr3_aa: CASSSGQTMYKDTQYF
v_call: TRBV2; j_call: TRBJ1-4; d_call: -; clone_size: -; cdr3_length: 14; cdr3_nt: TGTGCCAGCAGTGTACGGCAACTAAATGAAAAACTGTTTTTT; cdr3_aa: CASSVRQLNEKLFF
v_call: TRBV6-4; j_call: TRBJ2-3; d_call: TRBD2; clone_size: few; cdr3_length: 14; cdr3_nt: TGTGCCAGCGGTAGCGGGGGGGCCTCAGATACGCAGTATTTT; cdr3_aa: CASGSGGASDTQYF
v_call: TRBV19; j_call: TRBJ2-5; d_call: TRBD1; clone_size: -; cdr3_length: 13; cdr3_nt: TGTGCCAGTAGGGGGACAGGGCAAGAGACCCAGTACTTC; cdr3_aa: CASRGTGQETQYF
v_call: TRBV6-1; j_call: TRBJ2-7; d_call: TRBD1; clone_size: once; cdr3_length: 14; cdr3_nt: TGTGCCAGTAGTACCGGGACAGGTCTTAGCGAGCAGTACTTC; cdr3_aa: CASSTGTGLSEQYF
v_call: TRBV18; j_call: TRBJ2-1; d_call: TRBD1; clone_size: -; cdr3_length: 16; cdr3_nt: TGTGCCAGCTCACCGGGTACAGGGGGCTCCTACAATGAGCAGTTCTTC; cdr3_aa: CASSPGTGGSYNEQFF
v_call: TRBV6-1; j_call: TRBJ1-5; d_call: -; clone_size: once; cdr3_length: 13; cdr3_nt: TGTGCCAGCAGTGAAAACTTCAATCAGCCCCAGCATTTT; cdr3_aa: CASSENFNQPQHF
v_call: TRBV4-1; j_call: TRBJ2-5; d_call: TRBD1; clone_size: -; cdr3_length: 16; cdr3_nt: TGCGCCAGCAGCCAAGTCGGGACAGGGGGCCCGGAGACCCAGTACTTC; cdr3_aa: CASSQVGTGGPETQYF
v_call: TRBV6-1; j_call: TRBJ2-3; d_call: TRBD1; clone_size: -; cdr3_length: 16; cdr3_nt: TGTGCCAGCAGTGGACCGTCCGGGACAGTCACAGATACGCAGTATTTT; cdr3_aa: CASSGPSGTVTDTQYF
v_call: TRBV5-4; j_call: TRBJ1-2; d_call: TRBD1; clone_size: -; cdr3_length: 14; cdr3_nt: TGTGCCAGCAGCCCAGAGACAGGGGTCGAAGGCTACACCTTC; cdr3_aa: CASSPETGVEGYTF
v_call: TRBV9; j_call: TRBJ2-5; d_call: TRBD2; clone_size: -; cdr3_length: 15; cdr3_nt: TGTGCCAGCAGCGTAGGGGGGACTATCCAAGAGACCCAGTACTTC; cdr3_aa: CASSVGGTIQETQYF
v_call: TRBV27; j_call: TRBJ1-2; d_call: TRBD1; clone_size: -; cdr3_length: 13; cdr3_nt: TGTGCCAGCAGTCGACAGGGGGCAAGTGGCTACACCTTC; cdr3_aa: CASSRQGASGYTF
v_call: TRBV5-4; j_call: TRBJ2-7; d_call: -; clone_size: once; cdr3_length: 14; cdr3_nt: TGTGCCAGCAGCTTGGAGACCAGGGCCTACGAGCAGTACTTC; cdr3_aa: CASSLETRAYEQYF
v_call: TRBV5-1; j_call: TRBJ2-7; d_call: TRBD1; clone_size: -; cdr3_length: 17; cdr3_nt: TGCGCCAGCAGCTTGAGGGTGGGACAGGTTAGCTCCTACGAGCAGTACTTC; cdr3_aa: CASSLRVGQVSSYEQYF
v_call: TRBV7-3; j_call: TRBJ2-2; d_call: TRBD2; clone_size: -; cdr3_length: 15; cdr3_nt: TGTGCCAGCAGCTCCTGGACTAGCGGGCCCGGGGAGCTGTTTTTT; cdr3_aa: CASSSWTSGPGELFF
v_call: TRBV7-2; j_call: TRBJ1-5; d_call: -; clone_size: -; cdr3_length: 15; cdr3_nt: TGTGCCAGCAACTCACCGGGACACCGGTATCAGCCCCAGCATTTT; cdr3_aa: CASNSPGHRYQPQHF
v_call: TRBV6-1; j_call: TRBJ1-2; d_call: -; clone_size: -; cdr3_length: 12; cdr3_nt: TGTGCCAGCAGTTCTTTGAACTATGGCTACACCTTC; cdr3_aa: CASSSLNYGYTF
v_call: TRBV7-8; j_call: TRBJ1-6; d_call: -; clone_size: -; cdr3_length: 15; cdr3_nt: TGTGCCAGCAGCCTGGAGAGCTCCTATAATTCACCCCTCCACTTT; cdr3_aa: CASSLESSYNSPLHF
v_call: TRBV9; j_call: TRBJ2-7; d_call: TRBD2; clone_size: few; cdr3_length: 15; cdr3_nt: TGTGCCAGCAGCCTACGGACTAGCGGGAACTACGAGCAGTACTTC; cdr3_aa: CASSLRTSGNYEQYF
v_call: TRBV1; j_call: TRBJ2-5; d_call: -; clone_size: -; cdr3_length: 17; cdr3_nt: TGCACCAGCAGTGGTCTAGCGGGGGCTATCCTTCAAGAGACCCAGTACTTC; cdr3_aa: CTSSGLAGAILQETQYF
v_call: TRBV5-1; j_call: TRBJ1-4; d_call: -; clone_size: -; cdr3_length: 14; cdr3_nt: TGCGCCAGCAGCACGGACAGCCGTAATGAAAAACTGTTTTTT; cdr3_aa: CASSTDSRNEKLFF
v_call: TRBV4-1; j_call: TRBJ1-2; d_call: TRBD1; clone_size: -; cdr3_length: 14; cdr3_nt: TGCGCCAGCAGCAAAAACAGGGGGGGCTATGGCTACACCTTC; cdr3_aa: CASSKNRGGYGYTF
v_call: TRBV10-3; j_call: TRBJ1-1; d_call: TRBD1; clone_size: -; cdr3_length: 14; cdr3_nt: TGTGCCATCAGAGCCCAGGGGGCGAACACTGAAGCTTTCTTT; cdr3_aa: CAIRAQGANTEAFF
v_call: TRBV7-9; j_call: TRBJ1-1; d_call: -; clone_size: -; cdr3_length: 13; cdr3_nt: TGTGCCAGCAGCTACCCGGTGGGGGGGGAAGCTTTCTTT; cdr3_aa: CASSYPVGGEAFF
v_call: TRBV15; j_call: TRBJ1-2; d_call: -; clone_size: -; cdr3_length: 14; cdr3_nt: TGTGCCACCAGCAGAGAAGCAGGCAACGATGGCTACACCTTC; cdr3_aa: CATSREAGNDGYTF
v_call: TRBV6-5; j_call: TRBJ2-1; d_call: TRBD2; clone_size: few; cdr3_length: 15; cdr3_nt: TGTGCCAGCAGCCCAAGCGGGGGGTCCTACAATGAGCAGTTCTTC; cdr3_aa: CASSPSGGSYNEQFF
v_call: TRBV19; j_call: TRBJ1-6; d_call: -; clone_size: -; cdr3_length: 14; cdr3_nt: TGTGCCGCCTGCGAGGGGGAGCCCAATTCACCCCTCCACTTT; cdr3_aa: CAACEGEPNSPLHF
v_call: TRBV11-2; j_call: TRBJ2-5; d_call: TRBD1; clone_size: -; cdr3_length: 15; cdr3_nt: TGTGCCAGCAGCTTCAGGACAGGGGGGCGGGAGACCCAGTACTTC; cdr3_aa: CASSFRTGGRETQYF
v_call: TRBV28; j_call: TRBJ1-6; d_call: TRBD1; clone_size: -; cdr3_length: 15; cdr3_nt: TGTGCCAGCTCAACCGGGACAGGGAATAATTCACCCCTCCACTTT; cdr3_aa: CASSTGTGNNSPLHF
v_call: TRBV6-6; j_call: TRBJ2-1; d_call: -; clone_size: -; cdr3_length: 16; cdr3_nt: TGTGCCAGCAGTTCCCCAACCTTAGGGAGCCGGGATGAGCAGTTCTTC; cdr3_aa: CASSSPTLGSRDEQFF